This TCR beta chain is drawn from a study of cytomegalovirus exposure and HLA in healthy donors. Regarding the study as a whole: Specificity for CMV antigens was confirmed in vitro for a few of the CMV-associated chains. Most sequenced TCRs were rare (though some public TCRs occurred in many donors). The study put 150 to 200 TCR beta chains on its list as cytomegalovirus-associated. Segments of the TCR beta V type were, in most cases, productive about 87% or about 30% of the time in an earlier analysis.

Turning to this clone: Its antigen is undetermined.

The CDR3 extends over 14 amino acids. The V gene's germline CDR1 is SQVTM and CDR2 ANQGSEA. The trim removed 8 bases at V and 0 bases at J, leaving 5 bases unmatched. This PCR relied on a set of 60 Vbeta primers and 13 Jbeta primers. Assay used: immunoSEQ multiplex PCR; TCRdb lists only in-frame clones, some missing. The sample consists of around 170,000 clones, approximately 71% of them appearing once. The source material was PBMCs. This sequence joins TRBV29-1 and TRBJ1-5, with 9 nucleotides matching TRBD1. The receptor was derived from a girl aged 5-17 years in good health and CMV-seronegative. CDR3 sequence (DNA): TGCAGCATTCGGGACAGGGATAGCAATCAGCCCCAGCATTTT. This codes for CSIRDRDSNQPQHF.